The 23 T cell receptor beta chains below all came from one sample that was sequenced in a study of T cells in Graves' hyperthyroidism and ophthalmopathy. Amplification of TCR beta CDR3 regions was performed using RNA transcripts as template. First-round RT-PCR targeting the TCR CDR3 was performed with the HTBI primer set. In TCRdb, the multiplex PCR reads were re-called with MiXCR into one record per CDR3 protein. This table holds about 600,000 distinct CDR3 sequences, roughly a sixth found once. Material for sequencing was blood. These receptors were taken from a woman aged 35 to 49 with Graves' ophthalmopathy.

The V call is TRBV6-1, the J call TRBJ2-3, with D perhaps matching TRBD2 (6 bases). Trimming took 8 bases from V and 2 from J, leaving 23 bases between them. CDR3 length: 17 amino acids. Germline V gene sequence: CDR1 MNHNS, CDR2 SASEGT. The CDR3 DNA is TGTGCCAGCGGTCCCTTCCCGGGGGAGAACGTCACAGATACGCAGTATTTT. Its translation: CASGPFPGENVTDTQYF.

This clonotype was found many times. The chain carries TRBV12-3 or TRBV12-4 and TRBJ1-2; D is unresolved. The CDR3 has 12 amino acids. The V end lost 5 bases, the J end lost 7 bases, and 11 bases lay between the germline ends. CDR3 residues: CASSPKESGYTF. CDR3 in DNA: TGTGCCAGCAGTCCAAAAGAGAGTGGCTACACCTTC.

J is TRBJ2-1 and V is TRBV11-2, with a possible D match to TRBD2 (6 bases). Germline CDR1 SGHAT, CDR2 FQNNGV. Trimming took 0 bases from V and 3 from J, leaving 12 bases between them. This CDR3 is 16 amino acids long. In DNA, the CDR3 is TGTGCCAGCAGCTTAGAACTAGCCAATCTCTACAATGAGCAGTTCTTC. Residues: CASSLELANLYNEQFF. The variable domain in full, completed from reference TRBV11-2 and TRBJ2-1, reads EAGVAQSPRYKIIEKRQSVAFWCNPISGHATLYWYQQILGQGPKLLIQFQNNGVVDDSQLPKDRFSAERLKGVDSTLKIQPAKLEDSAVYLCASSLELANLYNEQFFGPGTRLTVL.

This clonotype was recorded a few times. The chain joins TRBV25-1 to TRBJ2-5; D gene unclear. Trimming took 3 bases from V and 7 from J, leaving 12 bases between them. Per germline, CDR1 MGHDK and CDR2 SYGVNS. CDR3 size: 13 residues. CDR3 loop: CASSDFWHSTQYF. CDR3 DNA: TGTGCCAGCAGTGACTTTTGGCACTCGACCCAGTACTTC.

This sequence joins TRBV28 and TRBJ2-1; D perhaps matches TRBD2 (5 bases). V gave up 6 bases and J gave up 8 bases, with 11 bases separating them. Germline V gene sequence: CDR1 MDHEN, CDR2 SYDVKM. The CDR3 contains 12 residues. The CDR3 nucleotides are TGTGCCAGCAGAGAGGGTGGCCATGAGCAGTTCTTC. Translated: CASREGGHEQFF. Based on the CDR3 plus reference TRBV28 and TRBJ2-1, the full variable domain is DVKVTQSSRYLVKRTGEKVFLECVQDMDHENMFWYRQDPGLGLRLIYFSYDVKMKEKGDIPEGYSVSREKKERFSLILESASTNQTSMYLCASREGGHEQFFGPGTRLTVL.

This clonotype was found many times. The gene calls are TRBV18 and TRBJ1-5; the D gene is possibly TRBD1 (6 bases). V lost 5 bases and J 5 bases, leaving 10 bases between the germline ends. The CDR3 is 13 residues long. The germline CDR1 and CDR2 sequences are KGHSH and LQKENI. In nucleotides, the CDR3 is TGTGCCAGCTCAACGAGACAGGATCAGCCCCAGCATTTT. Its protein product is CASSTRQDQPQHF.

In its sample, this clonotype was seen a few times. V gene TRBV14 combines with J gene TRBJ2-3; 13 nucleotides align to TRBD2. The germline V gene has CDR1 SGHDN and CDR2 FVKESK. This CDR3 contains 16 residues. The ends lost 3 bases at V and 11 bases at J; junction bases unmatched: 11. The CDR3 region is CASSHHPGTSGAQQYF. CDR3 DNA sequence: TGTGCCAGCAGCCACCACCCCGGGACTAGCGGGGCCCAGCAGTATTTT.

This chain links TRBV6-1 with TRBJ1-2; TRBD1 matches at 11 bases. The trim removed 5 bases at V and 4 bases at J, leaving 6 bases unmatched. Germline V gene lookup returns CDR1 MNHNS and CDR2 SASEGT. The CDR3 has 15 amino acids. The CDR3 DNA sequence: TGTGCCAGCAGTCGTCCCGGGACAGGGGGCTATGGCTACACCTTC. As protein: CASSRPGTGGYGYTF.

The rearrangement uses TRBV20-1 and TRBJ2-5; weak D call: TRBD1 (5 bases). This CDR3 is built from 13 residues. The V gene's germline CDR1 is DFQATT and CDR2 SNEGSKA (reference sequence). Trimming cost V 8 bases and J 2 bases, with 15 bases left between them. The CDR3 DNA follows: TGCAGTCTCTGGGGCAGACCACAAGAGACCCAGTACTTC. Protein: CSLWGRPQETQYF.

The genes are TRBV7-9 and TRBJ2-1; D tentatively reads TRBD1 or TRBD2 (5 bases each). The germline V gene has CDR1 SEHNR and CDR2 FQNEAQ (reference sequence). V was cut by 5 bases and J by 15 bases, with 14 bases left in between. The CDR3 is 11 residues long. CDR3 DNA sequence: TGTGCCAGCAGCAAGGGACCCCGACGGTTCTTC. This translates into CASSKGPRRFF.

This clonotype was recorded a few times. V usage is TRBV2 and J usage is TRBJ2-2; 10 positions agree with TRBD1. The CDR3 has 16 residues. Germline V gene lookup returns CDR1 SNHLY and CDR2 FYNNEI. The V gene end was trimmed by 4 bases and the J gene end by 3 bases; junction bases not matched to a gene: 5. CDR3 sequence reads: CASSAGTGDDTGELFF. CDR3 DNA sequence: TGTGCCAGCAGTGCCGGGACAGGGGATGACACCGGGGAGCTGTTTTTT.

This clonotype was detected only a few times. The chain recombines TRBV29-1 with TRBJ2-3; D not certain. V was trimmed by 0 bases and J by 5 bases, leaving 15 bases between them. Per germline, CDR1 SQVTM and CDR2 ANQGSEA. This CDR3 comprises 15 residues. In nucleotides, the CDR3 is TGCAGCGTTGAAGATGCTACGGCTTTGGGAGATACGCAGTATTTT. As protein: CSVEDATALGDTQYF.

This clonotype was counted at least ten times. The chain uses TRBV28 and TRBJ1-5; D remains unclear. V was pared by 6 bases and J by 4 bases, with 13 bases between. This CDR3 has 14 residues. From germline, CDR1 is MDHEN and CDR2 SYDVKM. CDR3 loop: CASSLRAQNQPQHF. As DNA, the CDR3 is TGTGCCAGCAGCCTAAGGGCACAAAATCAGCCCCAGCATTTT.

The chain joins TRBV5-1 to TRBJ2-2, with D possibly TRBD1 on 5 matching bases. With 6 bases removed from V and 3 bases from J, the gap between germline ends came to 9 bases. CDR3 size: 13 residues. Germline-derived CDR1 and CDR2 are SGHRS and YFSETQ. In DNA, the CDR3 is TGCGCCAGCATTGGCAGGGACACCGGGGAGCTGTTTTTT. Amino acids: CASIGRDTGELFF.

The chain employs TRBV18 and TRBJ2-5; D uncertain. Germline V CDR1 and CDR2: KGHSH, LQKENI. The V and J ends lost 1 base and 2 bases respectively, with 11 bases between them. The CDR3 is 15 residues long. CDR3 DNA sequence: TGTGCCAGCTCACCACAGGCCAGGTCGCAAGAGACCCAGTACTTC. Translation gives CASSPQARSQETQYF.

In the case of this clonotype: A much larger clone differs from this one at a single base, so this may be a read error. The chain uses TRBV7-3 and TRBJ2-2; D remains ambiguous. V was clipped by 1 base and J by 3 bases, with 9 bases between them. This CDR3 has 15 amino acids. The germline V gene encodes CDR1 SGHTA and CDR2 FQGTGA. The CDR3 nucleotides are TGTGCCAGCAGCTTAAGCAGCGCGGACACCGGGGAGCTGTTTTTT. The encoded protein is CASSLSSADTGELFF. The whole variable domain, remainder taken from reference TRBV7-3 and TRBJ2-2, is GAGVSQTPSNKVTEKGKYVELRCDPISGHTALYWYRQSLGQGPEFLIYFQGTGAADDSGLPNDRFFAVRPEGSVSTLKIQRTERGDSAVYLCASSLSSADTGELFFGEGSRLTVL.

This clonotype was recorded at least ten times. The chain links TRBV6-1 to TRBJ2-2; D unclear. V was pared by 5 bases and J by 8 bases, with 21 bases between. Germline assignment: CDR1 MNHNS and CDR2 SASEGT. This CDR3 is 16 amino acids long. The CDR3 loop is CASSRTVGSGSGELFF. Here the CDR3 DNA reads TGTGCCAGCAGTAGGACGGTCGGTTCCGGGTCAGGGGAGCTGTTTTTT.

The chain combines TRBV19 with TRBJ1-5; D is unclear. The CDR3 has 15 amino acids. Trimming removed 9 bases at V and 0 bases at J, with 15 bases between. The germline CDR1 and CDR2 sequences are LNHDA and SQIVND (reference sequence). The CDR3 region has the DNA TGTGCCAGCACCCCATCTGTTGGTAGCAATCAGCCCCAGCATTTT. It translates to CASTPSVGSNQPQHF.

This clonotype was recorded at least ten times. The rearrangement joins TRBV20-1 to TRBJ2-7; D might be TRBD2 (5 bases). The V and J ends lost 6 bases and 7 bases respectively, with 16 bases between them. This CDR3 has 12 residues. The V gene's germline CDR1 is DFQATT and CDR2 SNEGSKA (reference sequence). The CDR3 loop reads CSADYLLGEQYF. The CDR3 nucleotides read TGCAGTGCCGACTACCTACTTGGGGAGCAGTACTTC.

This clonotype has ten or more counts. The chain links TRBV7-8 to TRBJ1-6; D is unresolved. The V gene's germline CDR1 is SGHVS and CDR2 FQNEAQ. There are 16 residues in the CDR3. Trimming took 1 base from V and 8 from J, leaving 15 bases between them. The CDR3 reads CASSLVGLKPHSPLHF. The CDR3 bases are TGTGCCAGCAGCTTAGTTGGGCTCAAACCCCATTCACCCCTCCACTTT.

This clonotype was recorded at least ten times. The rearrangement links TRBV5-1 to TRBJ2-6, with no clear D. The CDR3 loop spans 14 amino acids. V lost 0 bases and J lost 4, with 5 bases in between. Per the germline V gene, CDR1 is SGHRS and CDR2 is YFSETQ. The chain's CDR3 is CASSLVSGANVLTF. In DNA form, the CDR3 reads TGCGCCAGCAGCTTGGTTAGCGGGGCCAACGTCCTGACTTTC.

This clonotype was recorded many times. The V gene is TRBV28, the J gene TRBJ1-2, with D maybe TRBD1 (5 bases). The CDR3 totals 14 residues. V shed 3 bases and J shed 1 base, with 9 bases lying between them. In germline, CDR1 is MDHEN, CDR2 SYDVKM. The chain's CDR3 is CASSFEGNNYGYTF. The CDR3 nucleotides read TGTGCCAGCAGTTTTGAGGGGAATAACTATGGCTACACCTTC.

This clonotype was observed at least ten times. The chain joins TRBV18 to TRBJ2-5, with TRBD2 as a possible D gene (5 bases). This CDR3 comprises 15 residues. The germline V and J ends were trimmed by 4 bases and 9 bases, with 21 bases remaining between them. Looked up from germline, CDR1 is KGHSH and CDR2 is LQKENI. The CDR3 DNA sequence: TGTGCCAGCTCACACGGACTGGTTTCCAAGGCTCCCCAGTACTTC. It encodes CASSHGLVSKAPQYF.